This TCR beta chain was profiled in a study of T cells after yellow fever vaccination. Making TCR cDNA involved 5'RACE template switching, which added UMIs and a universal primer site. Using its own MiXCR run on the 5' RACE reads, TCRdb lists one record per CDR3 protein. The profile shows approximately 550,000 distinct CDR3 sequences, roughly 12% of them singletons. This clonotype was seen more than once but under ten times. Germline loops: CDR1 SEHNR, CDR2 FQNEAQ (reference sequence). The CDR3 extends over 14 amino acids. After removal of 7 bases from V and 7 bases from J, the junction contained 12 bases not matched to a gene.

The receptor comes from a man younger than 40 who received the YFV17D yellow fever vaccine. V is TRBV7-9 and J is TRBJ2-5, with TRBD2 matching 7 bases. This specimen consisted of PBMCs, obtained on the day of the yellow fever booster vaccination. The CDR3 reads CASNPGTTLGTQYF. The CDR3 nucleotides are TGTGCCAGCAACCCCGGGACTACCCTCGGGACCCAGTACTTC. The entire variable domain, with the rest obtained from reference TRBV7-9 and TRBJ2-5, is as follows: DTGVSQNPRHKITKRGQNVTFRCDPISEHNRLYWYRQTLGQGPEFLTYFQNEAQLEKSRLLSDRFSAERPKGSFSTLEIQRTEQGDSAMYLCASNPGTTLGTQYFGPGTRLLVL.